Listed here are 17 T cell receptor beta chains from one sample, sequenced in a study of T cells in localized non-small cell lung cancer (dated by TCRdb to the early 2020s). Library preparation used the immunoSEQ multiplex PCR assay. Entries here come from immuneACCESS through TCRdb and include only in-frame sequences with V and J called. Some clones fail to appear in such tables; in the studies checked, an unresolved V gene covers under half of the shortfall, and the cause of the remainder is unknown. The sample table contains 25,000 to 35,000 clones; only one count was recorded for roughly 90% of them. More than 6% of the sample goes to the ten largest clones. The input for sequencing was peripheral blood, taken before any cancer treatment. These receptors were collected from a male donor older than 55 with stage I lung adenocarcinoma.

The chain joins TRBV28 to TRBJ1-1; TRBD1 matches at 8 bases. The ends lost 5 bases at V and 0 bases at J; junction bases unmatched: 5. Germline-derived CDR1 and CDR2 are MDHEN and SYDVKM. This CDR3 contains 15 residues. DNA for the CDR3: TGTGCCAGCAGTGTGACAGGGGATATGAACACTGAAGCTTTCTTT. Protein: CASSVTGDMNTEAFF.

V and J are TRBV19 and TRBJ2-7; tentatively, D is TRBD2 (5 bases). This CDR3 is built from 14 residues. V lost 1 base and J lost 5, with 12 bases in between. Germline V gene sequence: CDR1 LNHDA, CDR2 SQIVND (reference sequence). DNA for the CDR3: TGTGCCAGTAGTATAGGAGGGTCCGACGACGAGCAGTACTTC. This encodes CASSIGGSDDEQYF.

As to this clone: Other DNA sequences of this sample code for an identical CDR3. The rearrangement uses TRBV5-1 and TRBJ1-2; a possible D gene is TRBD1 (5 bases). Trimming cost V 4 bases and J 4 bases, with 8 bases left between them. Germline V lookup: CDR1 SGHRS, CDR2 YFSETQ. The CDR3 spans 12 residues. CDR3 sequence (DNA): TGCGCCAGCAGCGCCGACAGCTATGGCTACACCTTC. Translation gives CASSADSYGYTF.

The rearrangement links TRBV5-4 to TRBJ2-7; tentative D call: TRBD1 (6 bases). V lost 0 bases and J 3 bases, leaving 16 bases between the germline ends. CDR1 and CDR2 from the germline V gene are SGHNT and YYREEE (reference sequence). The CDR3 runs 16 residues. The CDR3 loop is CASSLGVRGLGYEQYF. The CDR3 bases are TGTGCCAGCAGCTTGGGGGTCAGGGGATTAGGCTACGAGCAGTACTTC.

J is TRBJ1-1 and V is TRBV2; 9 nucleotides line up with TRBD1. V gave up 7 bases and J gave up 4 bases; unmatched junction bases: 10. The CDR3 has 15 residues. Germline V CDR1 and CDR2: SNHLY, FYNNEI. The DNA for the CDR3 is TGTGCCAGCAAAATCATACAGGGGGCTGGCACTGAAGCTTTCTTT. Its protein product is CASKIIQGAGTEAFF.

The rearrangement joins TRBV5-1 to TRBJ2-5, with D maybe TRBD2 (6 bases). There are 13 residues in the CDR3. The germline V gene has CDR1 SGHRS and CDR2 YFSETQ. V lost 2 bases and J lost 5, with 10 bases in between. CDR3 sequence reads: CASSFPGEETQYF. Written as DNA, the CDR3 is TGCGCCAGCAGCTTTCCGGGGGAGGAGACCCAGTACTTC.

The CDR3 reads CASSYGQGKETQYF. The CDR3 coding sequence is TGCGCCAGCAGCTACGGACAGGGAAAAGAGACCCAGTACTTC. This chain connects TRBV5-1 to TRBJ2-5, with 8 nucleotides matching TRBD1. After removal of 3 bases from V and 3 bases from J, the junction contained 4 bases not matched to a gene. The germline V gene encodes CDR1 SGHRS and CDR2 YFSETQ. The CDR3 spans 14 residues.

The count of this clone is one. The CDR3 nucleotides read TGCGCCATTGAACGGGCCCGCCCCCTCCCATACCAGCAGTACTTC. Translating gives CAIERARPLPYQQYF. The chain couples TRBV23-1 to TRBJ2-7, with no clear D. TRBV23-1 is reported as an ORF; its role is uncertain. The V and J ends lost 10 bases and 8 bases respectively, with 27 bases between them. The length of the CDR3 is 15 residues.

V gene TRBV29-1 combines with J gene TRBJ2-5, with D unclear. CDR1 and CDR2 from the germline V gene are SQVTM and ANQGSEA. V shed 4 bases and J shed 3 bases, with 9 bases lying between them. The CDR3 runs 12 residues. The CDR3 region is CSVVRVEETQYF. DNA of the CDR3: TGCAGCGTTGTAAGGGTCGAAGAGACCCAGTACTTC.

The chain is built from TRBV6-5 and TRBJ2-7; D perhaps matches TRBD2 (5 bases). CDR1 is MNHEY and CDR2 is SVGAGI in the germline V gene. The CDR3 covers 14 residues. Trimming stripped 5 bases from V and 5 bases from J, with 16 bases between. CDR3 DNA: TGTGCCAGCAGTCAAACTAGTTTGAGGCACGAGCAGTACTTC. Its translation is CASSQTSLRHEQYF.

The V gene is TRBV4-3, the J gene TRBJ1-6; TRBD1 is a possible D gene (6 bases). The CDR3 has 15 amino acids. Germline V gene data show CDR1 as LGHNA and CDR2 as YSLEER. The germline V and J ends were trimmed by 0 bases and 9 bases, with 12 bases remaining between them. Written as DNA, the CDR3 is TGCGCCAGCAGCCAAGATCGGGGGGCAGGTTCACCCCTCCACTTT. It encodes CASSQDRGAGSPLHF.

The rearrangement links TRBV9 to TRBJ2-6; D might be TRBD1 or TRBD2, each matching 6 bases. This CDR3 has 15 residues. Germline values: CDR1 SGDLS, CDR2 YYNGEE. V was pared by 3 bases and J by 2 bases, with 9 bases between. This CDR3 is CASSAEGAGANVLTF. The CDR3 region has the DNA TGTGCCAGCAGCGCGGAGGGGGCTGGGGCCAACGTCCTGACTTTC.

The rearrangement joins TRBV6-1 to TRBJ2-3; tentative D call: TRBD2 (7 bases). Germline lookup yields CDR1 MNHNS and CDR2 SASEGT. The CDR3 spans 12 residues. Between the trimmed V and J ends, which lost 8 bases and 6 bases, there was a span of 12 bases. The CDR3 spells CASGGAGDTQYF. CDR3 coding DNA: TGTGCCAGCGGGGGGGCAGGTGATACGCAGTATTTT.

The chain has TRBV4-3 and TRBJ2-3, with 12 bases identical to TRBD2. The J segment lost 4 bases and the V segment lost 3 bases, leaving 11 bases of the junction unmatched. Germline CDR1 and CDR2: LGHNA and YSLEER. The CDR3 length is 18 residues. CDR3 nucleotide sequence: TGCGCCAGCAGCCACCTAGCGGGGGGGCCTTATAGTGCAGATACGCAGTATTTT. This codes for CASSHLAGGPYSADTQYF.

The chain couples TRBV9 to TRBJ2-6; TRBD1 matches 7 bases. The CDR3 extends over 19 amino acids. Per germline, CDR1 SGDLS and CDR2 YYNGEE. V was clipped by 0 bases and J by 0 bases; unmatched bases: 9. CDR3 nucleotides: TGTGCCAGCAGCGTAGCTCTCCAGGGGGACCTCTCTGGGGCCAACGTCCTGACTTTC. This gives the protein CASSVALQGDLSGANVLTF. Variable domain in full (rest from reference TRBV9 and TRBJ2-6): DSGVTQTPKHLITATGQRVTLRCSPRSGDLSVYWYQQSLDQGLQFLIQYYNGEERAKGNILERFSAQQFPDLHSELNLSSLELGDSALYFCASSVALQGDLSGANVLTFGAGSRLTVL.

The V and J genes are TRBV13 and TRBJ1-2, with D possibly TRBD1 on 5 matching bases. The germline CDR1 and CDR2 sequences are PRHDT and FYEKMQ (reference sequence). The V and J ends lost 4 bases and 0 bases respectively, with 12 bases between them. This CDR3 contains 15 residues. CDR3 nucleotide sequence: TGTGCCAGCAGCTCACGGGACCGTCCTAACTATGGCTACACCTTC. This encodes CASSSRDRPNYGYTF.

The chain links TRBV5-1 to TRBJ2-3, with D perhaps matching TRBD1 (5 bases). CDR3 size: 13 residues. V was cut by 4 bases and J by 3 bases, with 9 bases left in between. Germline CDR1 is SGHRS and CDR2 is YFSETQ. CDR3 coding DNA: TGCGCCAGCAGCAGAGCAGGGACAGATACGCAGTATTTT. Translating gives CASSRAGTDTQYF.